The sample holds one count of the clone carrying this T cell receptor (beta chain). The data derive from a study of TIL therapy for anti-PD-1-resistant metastatic lung cancer. Across the whole study: Patients had a median age of about 50 years (range roughly 38-85).

The time point denotes: pre-treatment sample, taken before nivolumab and TIL therapy. The immunoSEQ assay was v3. Libraries were prepared by immunoSEQ multiplex PCR; TCRdb keeps only in-frame clonotypes and omits some of them. The sample lists more than 45,000 clones, roughly 87% occurring once. The sequence was obtained from a person aged 25 to 80 with non-small cell lung cancer. The sequencing here drew on blood, taken at baseline.

The CDR3 sequence is CASSLAWDGYEQYF. The CDR3 coding sequence is TGTGCCAGCAGCTTGGCCTGGGACGGCTACGAGCAGTACTTC. The chain joins TRBV5-8 to TRBJ2-7, with D possibly being TRBD1 or TRBD2 (5 bases each). Trimming cost V 0 bases and J 3 bases, with 10 bases left between them. Germline loops: CDR1 SGHTS, CDR2 YDEGEE. The CDR3 runs 14 residues.